These 14 T cell receptor beta chains were sequenced from one sample in a study of cytomegalovirus exposure and HLA in healthy donors. Vbeta (60) and Jbeta (13) primers were used in the PCR. Clones were sequenced by immunoSEQ multiplex PCR, and TCRdb holds only the in-frame ones, with some missing. This table holds 180,000 or so clones, 77% found once. The material sequenced was PBMCs. The source of these receptors is a man between 18 and 35 years old in good health and CMV-seronegative.

The V gene is TRBV6-4, the J gene TRBJ1-5, with D uncertain. CDR3 size: 16 residues. The ends were cut back, 0 bases at V and 3 bases at J, with 12 bases in the middle. CDR1 MRHNA and CDR2 SNTAGT come from the germline V gene. DNA for the CDR3: TGTGCCAGCAGTGACTCCCTGACTACCTCCAATCAGCCCCAGCATTTT. It is translated as CASSDSLTTSNQPQHF.

This chain joins TRBV19 and TRBJ1-1; D unresolved. The CDR3 consists of 13 residues. The V end lost 5 bases, the J end lost 0 bases, and 7 bases lay between the germline ends. CDR1 and CDR2 (germline): LNHDA, SQIVND (reference sequence). CDR3: CASSPVLNTEAFF. CDR3 coding DNA: TGTGCCAGTAGTCCGGTTTTGAACACTGAAGCTTTCTTT.

Only one count was recorded for this clone. V gene TRBV27 combines with J gene TRBJ1-5, with 8 nucleotides matching TRBD1. The germline CDR1 and CDR2 sequences are MNHEY and SMNVEV (reference sequence). Losses at the gene ends were 4 bases for V and 5 bases for J; bases not matched to a gene: 7. CDR3 length equals 15 residues. The chain's CDR3 is CASSSRTGGDQPQHF. The CDR3 DNA reads TGTGCCAGCAGTTCGAGAACAGGGGGGGATCAGCCCCAGCATTTT.

V gene TRBV2 combines with J gene TRBJ1-2; D unresolved. CDR1 and CDR2 (germline): SNHLY, FYNNEI. V lost 5 bases to trimming and J lost 3 bases, with 13 bases between them. The CDR3 length is 14 residues. In DNA, the CDR3 is TGTGCCAGCAGTCTTTTTCTCCGAGACTATGGCTACACCTTC. Protein: CASSLFLRDYGYTF.

This clone was seen only a few times. J is TRBJ1-3 and V is TRBV9; tentative D call: TRBD1 (5 bases). CDR3 size: 15 residues. The V end lost 0 bases, the J end lost 7 bases, and 14 bases lay between the germline ends. The germline V gene has CDR1 SGDLS and CDR2 YYNGEE. The chain's CDR3 is CASSVGGGDSNTIYF. The CDR3 DNA follows: TGTGCCAGCAGCGTAGGCGGAGGGGATAGTAACACCATATATTTT. Based on the CDR3 plus reference TRBV9 and TRBJ1-3, the full variable domain is DSGVTQTPKHLITATGQRVTLRCSPRSGDLSVYWYQQSLDQGLQFLIQYYNGEERAKGNILERFSAQQFPDLHSELNLSSLELGDSALYFCASSVGGGDSNTIYFGEGSWLTVV.

This rearrangement joins TRBV30 to TRBJ2-7; weak D call: TRBD2 (6 bases). The CDR3 runs to 14 residues. The V end was cut by 2 bases, the J end by 0 bases, with 11 bases between. Germline V gene lookup returns CDR1 GTSNPN and CDR2 SVGIG (reference sequence). The CDR3 is CAWSTGGGSYEQYF. The CDR3 bases are TGTGCCTGGAGTACCGGGGGTGGCTCCTACGAGCAGTACTTC.

The chain combines TRBV6-1 with TRBJ1-2, with D perhaps matching TRBD1 (6 bases). This CDR3 spans 14 amino acids. Trimming pared 4 bases from V and 4 bases from J, leaving 13 bases between. The germline V gene encodes CDR1 MNHNS and CDR2 SASEGT. CDR3 DNA: TGTGCCAGCAGTGCCAACAGGGAATTCTATGGCTACACCTTC. This codes for CASSANREFYGYTF.

The chain combines TRBV7-2 with TRBJ2-3, with 11 bases fitting TRBD2. CDR1 SGHTA and CDR2 FQGNSA come from the germline V gene. The CDR3 sequence is 16 residues long. The V and J ends lost 0 bases and 1 base, in that order; junction bases with no gene match: 0. The CDR3 sequence is CASSLALAGGTDTQYF. The CDR3 region has the DNA TGTGCCAGCAGCTTAGCACTAGCGGGGGGCACAGATACGCAGTATTTT.

This clone is a singleton in its sample. The V gene is TRBV30, the J gene TRBJ1-2; 9 nucleotides agree with TRBD1. Germline CDR1 is GTSNPN and CDR2 is SVGIG (reference sequence). V was pared by 5 bases and J by 6 bases, with 7 bases of the junction left unmatched. The CDR3 loop spans 13 amino acids. DNA of the CDR3: TGTGCCTGGTCGGTGACAGGGGGACATGGCTACACCTTC. Residues: CAWSVTGGHGYTF.

The chain uses TRBV10-3 and TRBJ2-5, with no clear D. The CDR3 is made up of 11 amino acids. Trimming removed 8 bases at V and 5 bases at J, with 9 bases between. Germline V gene data show CDR1 as ENHRY and CDR2 as SYGVKD. CDR3: CAIGLPETQYF. CDR3 in DNA: TGTGCCATCGGCCTTCCCGAGACCCAGTACTTC.

The sample holds one count of this clone. V and J are TRBV15 and TRBJ1-1; 7 nucleotides line up with TRBD1. Germline CDR1 is LNHNV and CDR2 is YYDKDF (reference sequence). V shed 2 bases, J shed 0 bases, and the junction held 9 bases outside the gene matches. The CDR3 runs to 17 residues. The CDR3 DNA reads TGTGCCACCAGCAGACTATGGACAGGCACTTTGAACACTGAAGCTTTCTTT. Protein: CATSRLWTGTLNTEAFF.

The CDR3 loop reads CASRHGQVGGGEQFF. DNA of the CDR3: TGTGCCAGTAGGCACGGACAGGTCGGGGGAGGAGAGCAGTTCTTC. The genes are TRBV19 and TRBJ2-1, with a weak D call TRBD1 (7 bases). The germline V gene has CDR1 LNHDA and CDR2 SQIVND (reference sequence). The V gene lost 6 bases and the J gene lost 10 bases, with 22 bases spanning the gap. The CDR3 covers 15 residues.

The chain couples TRBV21-1 to TRBJ2-2; TRBD1, the D gene given by the table, was not confirmed from the DNA. TRBV21-1 is an annotated pseudogene. This CDR3 spans 14 amino acids. The CDR3: CASSRGPATGELFF. CDR3 coding DNA: TGTGCCAGCAGCAGGGGGCCGGCCACCGGGGAGCTGTTTTTT.

This chain joins TRBV27 and TRBJ1-1; the match to TRBD1 covers 8 bases. The CDR3 has 13 residues. V shed 7 bases and J 3 bases; nucleotides not matched to a gene: 4. Germline V gene sequence: CDR1 MNHEY, CDR2 SMNVEV (reference sequence). The CDR3 coding sequence is TGTGCCAGCACCCGGACAGGGCACACTGAAGCTTTCTTT. It specifies CASTRTGHTEAFF.